Listed here is a single TCR beta chain. TCRdb's copy holds only in-frame clones and misses some; the assay was immunoSEQ multiplex PCR. The sample yields about 2 million clones, approximately 94% seen once. This specimen belongs to a study of shared clonotypes between healthy human individuals. The CDR3 runs 15 residues. Germline assignment: CDR1 MNHNY and CDR2 SVGAGI (reference sequence). Trimming took off 8 bases at V and 5 bases at J, with 22 bases between the two ends. Naive CD8 isolation took CD45RO-negative cells positively selected for CCR7 and excluded terminally differentiated effector memory CD45RA+ cells.

The genes are TRBV6-6 and TRBJ2-7, with a tentative D call TRBD2 (5 bases). The TCR was taken from a man younger than 35 in good health. The sequenced sample was naive CD8+ T cells sorted from blood. DNA of the CDR3: TGTGCCAGCCTCGGGGAGCTAGCTCCCTGGCACGAGCAGTACTTC. Its protein product is CASLGELAPWHEQYF.